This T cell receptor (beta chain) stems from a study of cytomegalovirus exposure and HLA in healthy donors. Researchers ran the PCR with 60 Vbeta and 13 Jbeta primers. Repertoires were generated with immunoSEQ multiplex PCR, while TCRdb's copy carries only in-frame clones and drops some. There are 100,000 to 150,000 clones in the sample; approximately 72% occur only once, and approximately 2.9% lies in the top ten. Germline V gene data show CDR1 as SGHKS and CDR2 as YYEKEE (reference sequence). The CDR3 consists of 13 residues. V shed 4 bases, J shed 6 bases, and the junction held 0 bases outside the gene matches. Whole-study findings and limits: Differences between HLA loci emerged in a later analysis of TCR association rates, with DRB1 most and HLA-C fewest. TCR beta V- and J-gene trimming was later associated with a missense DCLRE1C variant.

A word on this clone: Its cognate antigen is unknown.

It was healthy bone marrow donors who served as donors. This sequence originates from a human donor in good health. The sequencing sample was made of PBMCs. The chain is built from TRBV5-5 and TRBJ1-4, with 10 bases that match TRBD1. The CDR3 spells CASSGTGDEKLFF. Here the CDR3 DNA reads TGTGCCAGCAGCGGGACAGGGGATGAAAAACTGTTTTTT.